These T cell receptor beta chains were read from a single sample in a study of memory CD4+ T cells and cytomegalovirus serostatus. The assay was immunoSEQ multiplex PCR, and TCRdb's table has in-frame clones only and misses some. The sample lists 48,000 or so clones; approximately 78% were seen once. Sequenced material: memory CD4+ T cells from blood. All receptors derive from an adult in good health and CMV-seronegative. Each CDR3 is given with its conserved first and last residue. D genes are given only for firm matches. Expanded clones are given a class, and other clones once, few, many or no size at all.

abundance: .; d_gene: TRBD2; v_gene: TRBV28; j_gene: TRBJ2-3; CDR3aa: CASTAGVKVNTQYF; CDR3nt: TGTGCCAGCACTGCGGGAGTCAAAGTAAATACGCAGTATTTT
abundance: few; d_gene: TRBD2; v_gene: TRBV5-4; j_gene: TRBJ2-5; CDR3aa: CASSRRLAGGQETQYF; CDR3nt: TGTGCCAGCAGCCGTCGACTAGCGGGAGGCCAAGAGACCCAGTACTTC
abundance: .; d_gene: .; v_gene: TRBV5-1; j_gene: TRBJ1-2; CDR3aa: CASSQTLDYGYTF; CDR3nt: TGCGCCAGCAGTCAAACGTTAGACTATGGCTACACCTTC
abundance: .; d_gene: TRBD2; v_gene: TRBV5-1; j_gene: TRBJ2-5; CDR3aa: CASSVELSGGRETQYF; CDR3nt: TGCGCCAGCAGCGTTGAACTCTCCGGCGGGAGAGAGACCCAGTACTTC
abundance: .; d_gene: .; v_gene: TRBV7-8; j_gene: TRBJ2-7; CDR3aa: CASSPRVGYEQYF; CDR3nt: TGTGCCAGCAGCCCTAGGGTAGGCTACGAGCAGTACTTC
abundance: once; d_gene: .; v_gene: TRBV6-1; j_gene: TRBJ1-1; CDR3aa: CASTAEGSGEAFF; CDR3nt: TGTGCCAGCACCGCAGAGGGTTCGGGTGAAGCTTTCTTT
abundance: .; d_gene: .; v_gene: TRBV6-1; j_gene: TRBJ1-3; CDR3aa: CASSLPRGTGNTIYF; CDR3nt: TGTGCCAGCAGTCTTCCTCGGGGCACTGGAAACACCATATATTTT
abundance: few; d_gene: TRBD2; v_gene: TRBV18; j_gene: TRBJ2-2; CDR3aa: CASSPLGTSGTRGELFF; CDR3nt: TGTGCCAGCTCACCACTTGGGACTAGCGGGACCAGAGGGGAGCTGTTTTTT
abundance: .; d_gene: TRBD2; v_gene: TRBV5-6; j_gene: TRBJ2-7; CDR3aa: CASSLLREFTYEQYF; CDR3nt: TGTGCCAGCAGCTTGTTGCGGGAGTTCACCTACGAGCAGTACTTC
abundance: .; d_gene: TRBD2; v_gene: TRBV5-6; j_gene: TRBJ2-1; CDR3aa: CASSTTMTSGSYNEQFF; CDR3nt: TGTGCCAGCAGCACGACAATGACTAGCGGGAGCTACAATGAGCAGTTCTTC
abundance: once; d_gene: .; v_gene: TRBV6-1; j_gene: TRBJ1-1; CDR3aa: CASRVVSSTEAFF; CDR3nt: TGTGCCAGCAGGGTAGTAAGCAGCACTGAAGCTTTCTTT
abundance: .; d_gene: TRBD1; v_gene: TRBV5-1; j_gene: TRBJ2-4; CDR3aa: CASSLAPGTGDKNIQYF; CDR3nt: TGCGCCAGCAGCTTGGCCCCCGGGACAGGGGACAAAAACATTCAGTACTTC
abundance: few; d_gene: TRBD1; v_gene: TRBV28; j_gene: TRBJ2-6; CDR3aa: CASSGQGAWGANVLTF; CDR3nt: TGTGCCAGCAGTGGACAGGGGGCTTGGGGGGCCAACGTCCTGACTTTC
abundance: once; d_gene: TRBD2; v_gene: TRBV6-5; j_gene: TRBJ2-1; CDR3aa: CASRRGLAADEQFF; CDR3nt: TGTGCCAGCAGAAGGGGACTAGCGGCTGATGAGCAGTTCTTC
abundance: .; d_gene: TRBD2; v_gene: TRBV19; j_gene: TRBJ2-1; CDR3aa: CASSSWTSRGDEQFF; CDR3nt: TGTGCCAGTAGTTCCTGGACTAGCCGGGGCGATGAGCAGTTCTTC
abundance: .; d_gene: TRBD2; v_gene: TRBV28; j_gene: TRBJ2-3; CDR3aa: CASSTRAGGPDTQYF; CDR3nt: TGTGCCAGCAGTACCCGAGCGGGAGGGCCAGATACGCAGTATTTT
abundance: .; d_gene: TRBD2; v_gene: TRBV2; j_gene: TRBJ2-1; CDR3aa: CASSERGAGSVNEQFF; CDR3nt: TGTGCCAGCAGTGAAAGGGGAGCGGGATCGGTGAATGAGCAGTTCTTC
abundance: .; d_gene: .; v_gene: TRBV6-5; j_gene: TRBJ2-2; CDR3aa: CASKLEAVYTGELFF; CDR3nt: TGTGCCAGCAAACTGGAGGCGGTATACACCGGGGAGCTGTTTTTT
abundance: .; d_gene: .; v_gene: TRBV20-1; j_gene: TRBJ2-7; CDR3aa: CSAQDRYEQYF; CDR3nt: TGCAGTGCTCAAGACCGGTACGAGCAGTACTTC
abundance: .; d_gene: .; v_gene: TRBV2; j_gene: TRBJ2-1; CDR3aa: CASTAWGGNEQFF; CDR3nt: TGTGCCAGCACCGCGTGGGGAGGAAATGAGCAGTTCTTC
abundance: .; d_gene: .; v_gene: TRBV19; j_gene: TRBJ2-7; CDR3aa: CASANSQGYYEQYF; CDR3nt: TGTGCCAGTGCGAACTCCCAAGGCTACTACGAGCAGTACTTC
abundance: once; d_gene: .; v_gene: TRBV25-1; j_gene: TRBJ2-3; CDR3aa: CATRGYGDSTDTQYF; CDR3nt: TGTGCCACCAGGGGTTACGGAGATTCCACAGATACGCAGTATTTT
abundance: once; d_gene: .; v_gene: TRBV27; j_gene: TRBJ2-1; CDR3aa: CASSFRTYNEQFF; CDR3nt: TGTGCCAGCAGTTTCAGGACCTACAATGAGCAGTTCTTC
abundance: .; d_gene: TRBD1; v_gene: TRBV29-1; j_gene: TRBJ2-7; CDR3aa: CSVGAGGYYEQYF; CDR3nt: TGCAGCGTCGGGGCAGGGGGCTACTACGAGCAGTACTTC
abundance: .; d_gene: TRBD1; v_gene: TRBV18; j_gene: TRBJ1-4; CDR3aa: CASSLNAGGSNEKLFF; CDR3nt: TGTGCCAGCTCACTGAATGCAGGGGGCAGTAATGAAAAACTGTTTTTT
abundance: few; d_gene: .; v_gene: TRBV5-1; j_gene: TRBJ1-2; CDR3aa: CASSLDRVYGYTF; CDR3nt: TGCGCCAGCAGCTTGGACAGGGTCTATGGCTACACCTTC
abundance: .; d_gene: .; v_gene: TRBV6-6; j_gene: TRBJ2-2; CDR3aa: CASSTASLLSTGELFF; CDR3nt: TGTGCCAGCAGTACGGCTAGTTTACTTAGCACCGGGGAGCTGTTTTTT
abundance: once; d_gene: .; v_gene: TRBV7-2; j_gene: TRBJ2-6; CDR3aa: CASSLYRAGANVLTF; CDR3nt: TGTGCCAGCAGCTTATACAGGGCTGGGGCCAACGTCCTGACTTTC
abundance: .; d_gene: .; v_gene: TRBV11-1; j_gene: TRBJ2-7; CDR3aa: CASSLLGTFSSYEQYF; CDR3nt: TGTGCCAGCAGCTTGCTTGGGACGTTTAGCTCCTACGAGCAGTACTTC
abundance: medium-sized; d_gene: .; v_gene: TRBV7-7; j_gene: TRBJ2-2; CDR3aa: CASRHTDTGELFF; CDR3nt: TGTGCCAGCAGACACACCGACACCGGGGAGCTGTTTTTT
abundance: .; d_gene: TRBD1; v_gene: TRBV5-1; j_gene: TRBJ1-1; CDR3aa: CASSIFPGQGGQNTEAFF; CDR3nt: TGCGCCAGCAGCATTTTTCCGGGACAGGGGGGCCAGAACACTGAAGCTTTCTTT
abundance: .; d_gene: TRBD1; v_gene: TRBV5-1; j_gene: TRBJ2-5; CDR3aa: CASSLQGAQETQYF; CDR3nt: TGCGCCAGCAGCTTGCAGGGGGCGCAAGAGACCCAGTACTTC
abundance: once; d_gene: .; v_gene: TRBV7-9; j_gene: TRBJ1-4; CDR3aa: CASSSLRRGGIPIGEKLFF; CDR3nt: TGTGCCAGCAGCTCTTTACGCAGGGGCGGTATACCGATCGGGGAAAAACTGTTTTTT
abundance: .; d_gene: TRBD1; v_gene: TRBV5-4; j_gene: TRBJ2-7; CDR3aa: CASSRDRGRYEQYF; CDR3nt: TGTGCCAGCAGCCGGGACAGGGGGCGGTACGAGCAGTACTTC
abundance: once; d_gene: .; v_gene: TRBV4-2; j_gene: TRBJ1-1; CDR3aa: CASSQDNAGVNTEAFF; CDR3nt: TGTGCCAGCAGCCAAGATAACGCAGGGGTGAACACTGAAGCTTTCTTT
abundance: .; d_gene: .; v_gene: TRBV11-2; j_gene: TRBJ1-5; CDR3aa: CASSEGLLSNQPQHF; CDR3nt: TGTGCCAGCAGCGAGGGACTATTAAGCAATCAGCCCCAGCATTTT
abundance: medium-sized; d_gene: .; v_gene: TRBV2; j_gene: TRBJ2-3; CDR3aa: CASSERPGTQYF; CDR3nt: TGTGCCAGCAGTGAACGGCCAGGTACGCAGTATTTT
abundance: .; d_gene: .; v_gene: TRBV4-1; j_gene: TRBJ2-2; CDR3aa: CASSQDFRARSNTGELFF; CDR3nt: TGCGCCAGCAGCCAAGACTTCAGGGCTAGATCGAACACCGGGGAGCTGTTTTTT
abundance: .; d_gene: .; v_gene: TRBV2; j_gene: TRBJ1-4; CDR3aa: CASSPSQAGLGKLFF; CDR3nt: TGTGCCAGCAGTCCTTCGCAGGCTGGGTTGGGCAAACTGTTTTTT
abundance: .; d_gene: .; v_gene: TRBV2; j_gene: TRBJ2-7; CDR3aa: CASSRLQGAYEQYF; CDR3nt: TGTGCCAGCAGTCGCCTACAGGGAGCCTACGAGCAGTACTTC
abundance: .; d_gene: TRBD1; v_gene: TRBV27; j_gene: TRBJ1-4; CDR3aa: CASSPGQRITNEKLFF; CDR3nt: TGTGCCAGCAGTCCGGGACAGCGTATAACTAATGAAAAACTGTTTTTT
abundance: .; d_gene: .; v_gene: TRBV19; j_gene: TRBJ1-3; CDR3aa: CASRKEDLQGNTIYF; CDR3nt: TGTGCCAGTAGAAAGGAGGACCTCCAAGGAAACACCATATATTTT
abundance: .; d_gene: TRBD1; v_gene: TRBV28; j_gene: TRBJ1-2; CDR3aa: CASSFGTGIYGYTF; CDR3nt: TGTGCCAGCAGTTTTGGGACAGGGATCTATGGCTACACCTTC
abundance: .; d_gene: .; v_gene: TRBV11-1; j_gene: TRBJ2-7; CDR3aa: CASSDQGEQYF; CDR3nt: TGTGCCAGCAGCGACCAAGGGGAGCAGTACTTC
abundance: .; d_gene: .; v_gene: TRBV10-3; j_gene: TRBJ2-5; CDR3aa: CAISDRQQETQYF; CDR3nt: TGTGCCATCAGTGATCGACAGCAAGAGACCCAGTACTTC
abundance: .; d_gene: .; v_gene: TRBV30; j_gene: TRBJ1-3; CDR3aa: CAVPDRRSGNTIYF; CDR3nt: TGTGCCGTACCCGACAGACGCTCTGGAAACACCATATATTTT
abundance: .; d_gene: TRBD1; v_gene: TRBV10-3; j_gene: TRBJ1-6; CDR3aa: CAIGGALGTGEASLHF; CDR3nt: TGTGCCATCGGTGGGGCCTTGGGGACAGGGGAGGCATCCCTCCACTTT
abundance: .; d_gene: TRBD1; v_gene: TRBV2; j_gene: TRBJ2-6; CDR3aa: CASSAGTGRSGANVLTF; CDR3nt: TGTGCCAGCAGTGCCGGGACAGGTAGATCTGGGGCCAACGTCCTGACTTTC
abundance: .; d_gene: TRBD1; v_gene: TRBV6-1; j_gene: TRBJ1-2; CDR3aa: CASSGNLRTGGYGYTF; CDR3nt: TGTGCCAGCAGTGGGAACCTTAGGACAGGGGGATATGGCTACACCTTC
abundance: few; d_gene: .; v_gene: TRBV30; j_gene: TRBJ1-1; CDR3aa: CAWSVEGPSEIFF; CDR3nt: TGTGCCTGGAGTGTAGAGGGGCCCTCAGAGATTTTCTTT